The present entry profiles one T cell receptor (beta chain) with its context. The source of the sample is a study of blood T cell repertoires in COVID-19. CDR1 and CDR2 from the germline V gene are SNHLY and FYNNEI. Trimming took 6 bases from V and 14 from J; bases not matched to a gene: 1. The CDR3 sequence is 9 residues long. Libraries were prepared by immunoSEQ multiplex PCR; TCRdb keeps only in-frame clonotypes and omits some of them. The sample consists of about 140,000 clones, less than 90% of them appearing once. The clonotype originates from a man in his thirties or forties with COVID-19, enrolled during active disease. V gene TRBV2 combines with J gene TRBJ2-4, with 7 positions matching TRBD1. Source material: peripheral blood. The CDR3 region is CASRGGKYF. The DNA for the CDR3 is TGTGCCAGCAGAGGGGGCAAGTACTTC.